The T cell receptor (beta chain) described here comes from a study of CD8 T cells in Susac syndrome. Random-hexamer reverse transcription was applied to about 0.45 to 1 ug RNA. Amplification of TCR beta CDR3 used immunoSEQ multiplex PCR across 54 Vbeta and 13 Jbeta. A single record per CDR3 protein comes from TCRdb applying MiXCR to the immunoSEQ multiplex PCR reads. The table lists 150,000 to 190,000 distinct CDR3 sequences, roughly 95% of them singletons. CD8+ and CD4+ T cells circulating in blood were sequenced for TCR beta. Control patients had untreated stable or active relapsing-remitting multiple sclerosis by revised McDonald criteria. The length of the CDR3 is 16 residues. In germline, CDR1 is SGDLS, CDR2 YYNGEE. The trim removed 0 bases at V and 8 bases at J, leaving 9 bases unmatched.

The V and J genes are TRBV9 and TRBJ2-1; 9 positions agree with TRBD1. Input material: CD8+ T cells from PBMCs. The source is a human donor with multiple sclerosis. The CDR3 bases are TGTGCCAGCAGCGTAGATCGGGACAGGGCGTCCGATGAGCAGTTCTTC. Encoded protein: CASSVDRDRASDEQFF. The full variable domain, rest sourced from reference TRBV9 and TRBJ2-1, is DSGVTQTPKHLITATGQRVTLRCSPRSGDLSVYWYQQSLDQGLQFLIQYYNGEERAKGNILERFSAQQFPDLHSELNLSSLELGDSALYFCASSVDRDRASDEQFFGPGTRLTVL.